This is a list of T cell receptor beta chains from one sample in a study of shared clonotypes between healthy human individuals. The repertoire was sequenced with immunoSEQ multiplex PCR; TCRdb's copy has only in-frame clones and lacks some. The table lists over a million clones, around 78% of them singletons. Sequenced material: memory CD4+ T cells from PBMCs. These receptors came from a man aged 18 to 29 in good health. Some clones in this sample may be carry-over from other donors' samples. Each CDR3 is given with its conserved first and last residue. Fields, in order: J gene, V gene, clone size, D gene, CDR3 protein, CDR3 DNA. D genes are given only for firm matches. Clone size is given for some rows only: seen once, a few or many times, or a class if the clone is expanded.

>TRBJ2-4|TRBV5-6|NA|NA
CASSLRLAKNIQYF
TGTGCCAGCAGCCTGCGGCTAGCCAAAAACATTCAGTACTTC
>TRBJ1-4|TRBV5-5|few|NA
CASSPRGVENEKLFF
TGTGCCAGCAGCCCCCGAGGGGTGGAGAATGAAAAACTGTTTTTT
>TRBJ2-1|TRBV4-1|NA|NA
CASSQDEADLYNEQFF
TGCGCCAGCAGCCAAGATGAGGCAGATCTCTACAATGAGCAGTTCTTC
>TRBJ2-7|TRBV28|NA|NA
CASSFVGSRVYEQYF
TGTGCCAGCAGTTTCGTGGGGTCCAGAGTCTACGAGCAGTACTTC
>TRBJ2-2|TRBV5-1|NA|NA
CASSLGLSTNTGELFF
TGCGCCAGCAGCTTGGGCCTCAGCACGAACACCGGGGAGCTGTTTTTT
>TRBJ1-5|TRBV2|NA|TRBD1
CASQGQLRSQPQHF
TGTGCCAGCCAGGGACAGTTGAGGAGTCAGCCCCAGCATTTT
>TRBJ1-2|TRBV5-5|few|NA
CASSLAGPTNYGYTF
TGTGCCAGCAGCTTGGCCGGACCGACTAACTATGGCTACACCTTC
>TRBJ2-7|TRBV2|NA|NA
CASSPFGLSYEQYF
TGTGCCAGCAGTCCGTTTGGACTATCCTACGAGCAGTACTTC
>TRBJ2-7|TRBV5-1|few|NA
CASSLVPGYEQYF
TGCGCCAGCAGCTTGGTTCCAGGGTACGAGCAGTACTTC
>TRBJ1-3|TRBV12-2|NA|NA
CASRLSDGDSAPGNTIYF
TGTGCAAGTCGCTTATCGGATGGGGACAGCGCACCTGGAAACACCATATATTTT
>TRBJ1-3|TRBV9|NA|NA
CASSVEAVSGNTIYF
TGTGCCAGCAGCGTAGAGGCAGTCTCTGGAAACACCATATATTTT
>TRBJ2-3|TRBV28|NA|TRBD1
CANGQGSTDTQYF
TGTGCCAACGGACAGGGGAGCACAGATACGCAGTATTTT
>TRBJ1-1|TRBV18|NA|TRBD1
CASSPKGQALNTEAFF
TGTGCCAGCTCACCCAAAGGACAGGCTTTGAACACTGAAGCTTTCTTT
>TRBJ2-5|TRBV28|NA|TRBD1
CASSSQLGQVIETQYF
TGTGCCAGCAGTTCGCAACTGGGACAGGTCATCGAGACCCAGTACTTC
>TRBJ1-1|TRBV6-1|NA|TRBD1
CASSEARTGRVRAEAFF
TGTGCCAGCAGTGAAGCGCGGACAGGGCGCGTTAGGGCTGAAGCTTTCTTT
>TRBJ1-2|TRBV9|many|NA
CASNEQGSGYGYTF
TGTGCCAGCAACGAGCAGGGAAGCGGCTATGGCTACACCTTC